The TCR beta chain described here comes from a study of blood T cell repertoires in COVID-19. This clone was recorded only once. Method: immunoSEQ multiplex PCR; TCRdb's copy keeps in-frame clones and lacks some. The table shows 110,000 to 150,000 clones, with approximately 84% occurring only once. This CDR3 has 12 residues. V was shortened by 2 bases and J by 5 bases, with 6 bases between the two germline ends. The chain uses TRBV12-3 or TRBV12-4 and TRBJ2-5; D gene ambiguous. This receptor was taken from a woman aged 60-75 years with acute or convalescent COVID-19. Sequencing input: peripheral blood. The CDR3, as DNA: TGTGCCAGCAGTTTACGTCCTGAGACCCAGTACTTC. This translates into CASSLRPETQYF.